This is a list of T cell receptor beta chains from one sample in a study of cytomegalovirus exposure and HLA in healthy donors. TCRdb's copy holds only in-frame clones and misses some; the assay was immunoSEQ multiplex PCR. The sample records about 50,000 clones, around 90% being singletons. The specimen sequenced was PBMCs. These receptors all stem from a man younger than 35 in good health and CMV-seronegative. The CDR3 runs from the conserved cysteine through the conserved F or W. Fields, in order: J gene, V gene, clone size, D gene, CDR3 DNA, CDR3 protein. A D gene is named only where the DNA matches it firmly. The listing skips clone size in some rows; elsewhere it reads once, few, many or a size class.

>TRBJ1-2|TRBV28|NA|TRBD1
TGTGCCAGCAGCCAAAGGACAGGGAACTATGGCTACACCTTC
CASSQRTGNYGYTF
>TRBJ1-3|TRBV27|NA|NA
TGTGCCAGCAGTCCAAGCGACCCTGTCTCTGGAAACACCATATATTTT
CASSPSDPVSGNTIYF
>TRBJ2-3|TRBV7-6|NA|NA
TGTGCCAGCAGCTTTATAGTAACCGGGAGAGGCACAGATACGCAGTATTTT
CASSFIVTGRGTDTQYF
>TRBJ2-3|TRBV6-5|NA|NA
TGTGCCAGCAGTTACTCGGGCAAAGGGGCTACGCAGTATTTT
CASSYSGKGATQYF
>TRBJ2-2|TRBV27|NA|TRBD2
TGTGCCAGCAGAGACCGAGGTAGCGGGAGATTGGGCGGGGAGCTGTTTTTT
CASRDRGSGRLGGELFF
>TRBJ1-1|TRBV6-5|NA|TRBD1
TGTGCCAGCCTAGGACAGGGCCCCGTAAGCACTGAAGCTTTCTTT
CASLGQGPVSTEAFF
>TRBJ1-2|TRBV7-8|NA|TRBD1
TGTGCCAGCAGCTTCGGGACAGGGGGCTATGGCTACACCTTC
CASSFGTGGYGYTF
>TRBJ2-2|TRBV18|NA|TRBD1
TGTGCCAGCTCACCATATCCCACCCCCCCCCGGGACAGGATTGAAACCGGGGAGCTGTTTTTT
CASSPYPTPPRDRIETGELFF
>TRBJ2-7|TRBV6-5|NA|TRBD1
TGTGCCAGCGGCCACAGGGGGCGGCCGGCCTACGAGCAGTACTTC
CASGHRGRPAYEQYF
>TRBJ2-3|TRBV11-2|few|NA
TGTGCCAGCAGCCGTCCTAGTAGCACAGATACGCAGTATTTT
CASSRPSSTDTQYF
>TRBJ1-1|TRBV19|NA|NA
TGTGCCAGTAGTATAGATCAACGGCAGGGGATGAACACTGAAGCTTTCTTT
CASSIDQRQGMNTEAFF
>TRBJ1-1|TRBV9|NA|TRBD1
TGTGCCAGCAGCCCTGGGACAGGGATATGGAACACTGAAGCTTTCTTT
CASSPGTGIWNTEAFF
>TRBJ1-1|TRBV6-1|once|NA
TGTGCCAGCAGTGATGGGAGGCAGTTCGCAACTGAAGCTTTCTTT
CASSDGRQFATEAFF
>TRBJ2-7|TRBV4-1|NA|TRBD1
TGCGCCAGCAGCCAGACAGGGGGCGGGCACGAGCAGTACTTC
CASSQTGGGHEQYF
>TRBJ2-5|TRBV7-8|NA|TRBD2
TGTGCCAGCAGCTTAGCGCGCTGGACTAGCGGGAGAAAGACCCAGTACTTC
CASSLARWTSGRKTQYF
>TRBJ2-2|TRBV9|once|NA
TGTGCCAGCAGCCCGCGGATGGACTGGACCGGGGAGCTGTTTTTT
CASSPRMDWTGELFF
>TRBJ2-1|TRBV14|NA|NA
TGTGCCAGCAGCCAAACCTCCGAGCGACAGTCTACTTTCCTCCCCTCCTACAATGAGCAGTTCTTC
CASSQTSERQSTFLPSYNEQFF
>TRBJ1-5|TRBV28|once|TRBD1
TGTGCCAGCAGTCTAAGGACAGGGTCCCGCAATCAGCCCCAGCATTTT
CASSLRTGSRNQPQHF
>TRBJ1-1|TRBV2|NA|TRBD1
TGTGCCAGCAGTGATCCGGGACAGGAGACTGAAGCTTTCTTT
CASSDPGQETEAFF
>TRBJ2-1|TRBV27|NA|NA
TGTGCCAGCAGTACAGTCAGGGGTCCCGCCTACAATGAGCAGTTCTTC
CASSTVRGPAYNEQFF
>TRBJ1-5|TRBV5-6|NA|TRBD1
TGTGCCAGCAGCCCCTCGGGACAGGGTAATCAGCCCCAGCATTTT
CASSPSGQGNQPQHF
>TRBJ2-3|TRBV5-8|NA|NA
TGTGCCAGCAGCTTGGTTAGCGGAGGCACAGATACGCAGTATTTT
CASSLVSGGTDTQYF
>TRBJ1-3|TRBV9|once|NA
TGTGCCAGCAGCCCGGGGGGACTCAACTCTGGAAACACCATATATTTT
CASSPGGLNSGNTIYF
>TRBJ2-3|TRBV27|NA|TRBD1
TGTGCCAGCAGTTCCGGGACAGGCACAGATACGCAGTATTTT
CASSSGTGTDTQYF
>TRBJ2-7|TRBV5-5|NA|NA
TGTGCCAGCAGCGAGGGGGCCTACGAGCAGTACTTC
CASSEGAYEQYF
>TRBJ2-1|TRBV19|few|NA
TGTGCCAGTAGTCTTACTAGTTTCCCCTACAATGAGCAGTTCTTC
CASSLTSFPYNEQFF
>TRBJ1-4|TRBV5-1|once|NA
TGCGCCAGCAGCTTGGGGACAGTGATAAATGAAAAACTGTTTTTT
CASSLGTVINEKLFF
>TRBJ2-3|TRBV4-3|NA|TRBD2
TGCGCCAGCAGCCAAGAAATAGCGGGAGTAGCAGATACGCAGTATTTT
CASSQEIAGVADTQYF
>TRBJ2-7|TRBV19|NA|TRBD2
TGTGCCAGTAGTATCGGAGGCCTAGCGGGAAATCTTCTTGGGTACGAGCAGTACTTC
CASSIGGLAGNLLGYEQYF
>TRBJ2-3|TRBV7-3|NA|NA
TGTGCCAGCAGCTTAACGCGGGGTACGCAGTATTTT
CASSLTRGTQYF
>TRBJ1-2|TRBV29-1|NA|TRBD1
TGCAGCGTTGTGTCTCCCTCCGGGACAGTAAACTATGGCTACACCTTC
CSVVSPSGTVNYGYTF
>TRBJ2-7|TRBV10-2|NA|TRBD1
TGCGCCAGCAGAACGGGTCGGGACAGGGCCTACGAGCAGTACTTC
CASRTGRDRAYEQYF
>TRBJ2-1|TRBV5-1|NA|NA
TGCGCCAGCAGCAATTCTCAGGATCGCTACAATGAGCAGTTCTTC
CASSNSQDRYNEQFF
>TRBJ2-1|TRBV9|NA|NA
TGTGCCAGCAGCGTTAGCTTGGGCAATGAGCAGTTCTTC
CASSVSLGNEQFF
>TRBJ1-5|TRBV15|NA|TRBD1
TGTGCCACCAGCCGGGACAGGGGGCGGGCTCAGCCCCAGCATTTT
CATSRDRGRAQPQHF
>TRBJ2-2|TRBV7-3|NA|TRBD2
TGTGCCAGCAGCTTACTCAGCGGGAGCGTCGCCGGGGAGCTGTTTTTT
CASSLLSGSVAGELFF
>TRBJ2-5|TRBV29-1|NA|NA
TGCAGCGTTGAGGGCAGGGGACAACAGACCCAGTACTTC
CSVEGRGQQTQYF
>TRBJ2-1|TRBV7-9|NA|TRBD1
TGTGCCACGCCGGGACAGGGAAGTTTCGATGAGCAGTTCTTC
CATPGQGSFDEQFF
>TRBJ1-1|TRBV7-2|few|NA
TGTGCCAGCAGCGGACGGGACATTCGGAACACTGAAGCTTTCTTT
CASSGRDIRNTEAFF
>TRBJ2-3|TRBV29-1|once|TRBD2
TGCAGCGTTGTTAGGACTAGCGGGAGCACAGATACGCAGTATTTT
CSVVRTSGSTDTQYF
>TRBJ1-1|TRBV19|NA|TRBD1
TGTGCCAGTAGTCACTCGGCGGGACAGATGAACACTGAAGCTTTCTTT
CASSHSAGQMNTEAFF
>TRBJ2-5|TRBV7-3|NA|NA
TGTGCCAGCAGCTTAGGGGGGAGGGAGACCCAGTACTTC
CASSLGGRETQYF
>TRBJ2-7|TRBV7-4|NA|TRBD2
TGTGCCATCATCATGACAGCCGCTAGCGGGAGGACCTCCTACGAGCAGTACTTC
CAIIMTAASGRTSYEQYF
>TRBJ2-7|TRBV5-1|NA|TRBD1
TGCGCCAGCAGCCCTGACCCAGGGGGCACGTCCTACGAGCAGTACTTC
CASSPDPGGTSYEQYF
>TRBJ2-7|TRBV27|once|TRBD2
TGTGCCAGCAGCAGAAGGACTAGCACAACCTACGAGCAGTACTTC
CASSRRTSTTYEQYF
>TRBJ2-7|TRBV14|NA|TRBD2
TGTGCCAGCAGCCGCTGGACTAGCGGGACCTACGAGCAGTACTTC
CASSRWTSGTYEQYF
>TRBJ2-1|TRBV4-3|NA|NA
TGCGCCAGCAGCCAAAGCTCCAGTAAGGTAGCGGCAAGCTCCTACAATGAGCAGTTCTTC
CASSQSSSKVAASSYNEQFF
>TRBJ1-2|TRBV4-1|NA|NA
TGCGCCAGCAGCCCCGCTGAGGGTGGCGATAATGTCTATGGCTACACCTTC
CASSPAEGGDNVYGYTF